Given below is one T cell receptor beta chain in context. This entry comes from a study of T cells in Graves' hyperthyroidism and ophthalmopathy. TCR beta CDR3 regions were amplified from RNA transcripts. The TCR CDR3 was amplified in a first-round RT-PCR using the HTBI primer set. Via MiXCR, TCRdb re-called the multiplex PCR reads, giving one row per CDR3 protein. The sample has fewer than 350,000 distinct CDR3 sequences; over 15% are singletons. Fresh peripheral blood, 8 to 10 ml, was the source of the PBMCs. The CDR3 contains 13 residues. Trimming left V 8 bases short and J 3 bases short, with 11 bases between. CDR1 is LNHDA, CDR2 SQIVND, per germline (reference sequence).

The sample taken for sequencing was blood. The sequence derives from a woman between 40 and 50 years old with Graves' ophthalmopathy. The chain links TRBV19 to TRBJ1-5; possible D gene TRBD1, 6 bases. In DNA, the CDR3 is TGTGCCAGTGCGGCAGGGGTCAATCAGCCCCAGCATTTT. This encodes CASAAGVNQPQHF.